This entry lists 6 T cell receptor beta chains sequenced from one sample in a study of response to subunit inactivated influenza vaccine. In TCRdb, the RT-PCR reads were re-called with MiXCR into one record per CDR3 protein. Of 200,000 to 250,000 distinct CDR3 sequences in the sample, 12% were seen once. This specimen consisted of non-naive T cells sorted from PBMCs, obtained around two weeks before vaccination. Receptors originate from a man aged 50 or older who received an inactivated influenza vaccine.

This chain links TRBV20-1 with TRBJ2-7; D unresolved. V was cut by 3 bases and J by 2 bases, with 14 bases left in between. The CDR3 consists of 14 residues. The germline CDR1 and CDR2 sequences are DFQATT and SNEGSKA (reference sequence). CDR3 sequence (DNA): TGCAGTGCTAGTTCGCCCCGAGTTACCTACGAGCAGTACTTC. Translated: CSASSPRVTYEQYF.

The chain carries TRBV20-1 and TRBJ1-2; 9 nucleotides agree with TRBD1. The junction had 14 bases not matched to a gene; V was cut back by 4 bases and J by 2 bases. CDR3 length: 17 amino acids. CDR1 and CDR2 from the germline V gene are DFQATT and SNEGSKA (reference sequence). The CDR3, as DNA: TGCAGTGCTACGTATCAAACAGGGGGCGCCCGGAACTATGGCTACACCTTC. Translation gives CSATYQTGGARNYGYTF.

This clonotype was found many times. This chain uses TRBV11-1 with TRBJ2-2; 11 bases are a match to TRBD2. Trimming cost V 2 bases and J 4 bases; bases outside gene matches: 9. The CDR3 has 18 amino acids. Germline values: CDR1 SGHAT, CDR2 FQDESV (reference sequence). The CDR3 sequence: CASSLPPRLAGLTGELFF. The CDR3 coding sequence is TGTGCCAGCAGCTTACCTCCCAGACTAGCGGGACTCACCGGGGAGCTGTTTTTT.

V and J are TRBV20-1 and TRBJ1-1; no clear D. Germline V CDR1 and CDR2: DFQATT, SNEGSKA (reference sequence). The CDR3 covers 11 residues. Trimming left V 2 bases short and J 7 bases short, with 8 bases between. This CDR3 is CSARFEGEAFF. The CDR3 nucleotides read TGCAGTGCTAGATTTGAGGGTGAAGCTTTCTTT.

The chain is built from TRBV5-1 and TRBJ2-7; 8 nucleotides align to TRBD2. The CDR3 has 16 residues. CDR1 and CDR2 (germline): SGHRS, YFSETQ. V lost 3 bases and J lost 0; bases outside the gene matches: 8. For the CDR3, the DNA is TGCGCCAGCAGCTCAAACAGCGGGGGAAGCTCCTACGAGCAGTACTTC. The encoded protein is CASSSNSGGSSYEQYF.

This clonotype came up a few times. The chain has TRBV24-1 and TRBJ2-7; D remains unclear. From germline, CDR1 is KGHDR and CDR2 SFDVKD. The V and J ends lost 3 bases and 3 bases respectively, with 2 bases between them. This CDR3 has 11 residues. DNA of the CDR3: TGTGCCACCAGTGATAACTACGAGCAGTACTTC. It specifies CATSDNYEQYF.